Presented here are 23 T cell receptor beta chains from one specimen sequenced in a study of T cell changes during pregnancy in multiple sclerosis. This table comes from immunoSEQ multiplex PCR, and its TCRdb copy is limited to in-frame clones, with some not included. This table has 42,000 or so clones, less than 95% appearing once. This specimen consisted of CD8+ T cells from peripheral blood mononuclear cells, obtained in the first trimester of pregnancy. Receptor source: a female donor with multiple sclerosis, enrolled in a pregnancy study.

The chain recombines TRBV7-3 with TRBJ2-2, with D possibly matching TRBD2 (5 bases). Trimming took off 1 base at V and 5 bases at J, with 11 bases between the two ends. The V gene's germline CDR1 is SGHTA and CDR2 FQGTGA. The CDR3 spans 15 residues. CDR3 bases: TGTGCCAGCAGCTTAATGAATTCGGGGACCGGGGAGCTGTTTTTT. Translated, it gives CASSLMNSGTGELFF.

The V and J genes are TRBV27 and TRBJ1-5, with 7 nucleotides matching TRBD1. The germline gives CDR1 MNHEY, CDR2 SMNVEV (reference sequence). Germline trimming cut 3 bases from V and 4 bases from J; bases unmatched to any gene: 6. The CDR3 is 15 amino acids. The CDR3 region has the DNA TGTGCCAGCAGTTTTTCGTCCAGGGGGAATCAGCCCCAGCATTTT. As protein: CASSFSSRGNQPQHF.

The chain uses TRBV6-6 and TRBJ1-5, with D uncertain. Per the germline V gene, CDR1 is MNHNY and CDR2 is SVGAGI (reference sequence). The CDR3 runs to 12 residues. Trimming cost V 2 bases and J 4 bases, with 3 bases left between them. CDR3: CASSYENQPQHF. Written as DNA, the CDR3 is TGTGCCAGCAGTTACGAGAATCAGCCCCAGCATTTT.

The table lists this clone with a count of one. The rearrangement uses TRBV13 and TRBJ2-3; 8 nucleotides match TRBD2. Germline lookup yields CDR1 PRHDT and CDR2 FYEKMQ (reference sequence). CDR3 length: 17 residues. With V trimmed by 4 bases and J by 2 bases, 11 bases remained unmatched. DNA for the CDR3: TGTGCCAGCAGCTCATCGGCCGGGAGGGCCCCCACAGATACGCAGTATTTT. Amino acids: CASSSSAGRAPTDTQYF. The variable domain in full, completed from reference TRBV13 and TRBJ2-3, reads AAGVIQSPRHLIKEKRETATLKCYPIPRHDTVYWYQQGPGQDPQFLISFYEKMQSDKGSIPDRFSAQQFSDYHSELNMSSLELGDSALYFCASSSSAGRAPTDTQYFGPGTRLTVL.

J is TRBJ1-2 and V is TRBV30; a possible D gene is TRBD1 (6 bases). Per the germline V gene, CDR1 is GTSNPN and CDR2 is SVGIG (reference sequence). The CDR3 length is 12 residues. The germline V and J ends were trimmed by 2 bases and 6 bases, with 10 bases remaining between them. The CDR3 sequence: CAWSQGMDGYTF. CDR3 in DNA: TGTGCCTGGAGTCAGGGGATGGATGGCTACACCTTC.

The DNA for the CDR3 is TGTGCCAGCAGTGAAGTTGGGGACAGACATACTGAAGCTTTCTTT. Translated: CASSEVGDRHTEAFF. The V gene is TRBV6-1, the J gene TRBJ1-1; the match to TRBD1 covers 7 bases. CDR3 length: 15 residues. Losses at the gene ends were 1 base for V and 5 bases for J; bases not matched to a gene: 7. CDR1 and CDR2 from the germline V gene are MNHNS and SASEGT.

This clone was observed a single time. The rearrangement joins TRBV5-5 to TRBJ2-6; the match to TRBD1 covers 8 bases. The germline V gene encodes CDR1 SGHKS and CDR2 YYEKEE (reference sequence). V shed 8 bases and J 13 bases; nucleotides not matched to a gene: 17. The length of the CDR3 is 15 residues. The chain's CDR3 is CASQTGDYGFEVLTF. In DNA, the CDR3 is TGTGCCAGTCAGACAGGGGATTATGGTTTTGAAGTCCTGACTTTC.

The chain has TRBV27 and TRBJ1-2; a weak D match, TRBD1 (5 bases). Germline loops: CDR1 MNHEY, CDR2 SMNVEV (reference sequence). The CDR3 contains 14 residues. Trimming shortened V by 5 bases and J by 5 bases, and 15 bases separated the two germline ends. CDR3 sequence: CASSHNPTGYGYTF. The CDR3 region has the DNA TGTGCCAGCAGTCACAATCCCACAGGATATGGCTACACCTTC.

J is TRBJ1-2 and V is TRBV19; 7 bases fit TRBD1. Germline CDR1 LNHDA, CDR2 SQIVND (reference sequence). CDR3 length: 14 amino acids. V lost 2 bases and J lost 4; bases outside the gene matches: 4. DNA of the CDR3: TGTGCCAGTAGTATACGCGACAGGGTCTATGGCTACACCTTC. It is translated as CASSIRDRVYGYTF.

The chain links TRBV5-6 to TRBJ1-6; D not resolved. The CDR3 has 17 residues. V lost 2 bases to trimming and J lost 0 bases, with 12 bases between them. Germline assignment: CDR1 SGHDT and CDR2 YYEEEE. The CDR3 bases are TGTGCCAGCAGCTTATCCGACGGGAGCTCCTATAATTCACCCCTCCACTTT. Its translation: CASSLSDGSSYNSPLHF.

The chain employs TRBV19 and TRBJ2-1, with 8 bases that match TRBD1. The CDR3 length is 15 residues. V dropped 3 bases and J dropped 5; count of bases not matched to a gene: 6. Per germline, CDR1 LNHDA and CDR2 SQIVND (reference sequence). Here the CDR3 DNA reads TGTGCCAGTAGTATGACAGGGGCAAAACACAATGAGCAGTTCTTC. Residues: CASSMTGAKHNEQFF.

This chain links TRBV6-6 with TRBJ2-5, with D possibly TRBD1 on 6 matching bases. The CDR3 is 15 residues long. Looked up from germline, CDR1 is MNHNY and CDR2 is SVGAGI (reference sequence). Trimming stripped 0 bases from V and 2 bases from J, with 10 bases between. The CDR3 spells CASSYSDRFQETQYF. CDR3 nucleotides: TGTGCCAGCAGTTACTCTGACAGGTTTCAAGAGACCCAGTACTTC.

In this sample, this clone turned up many times. The J gene is TRBJ2-5, the V gene TRBV9; TRBD2 matches 7 bases. Trimming at V came to 4 bases and at J to 2 bases, leaving 11 bases not matched to a gene. The CDR3 loop spans 16 amino acids. CDR1 and CDR2 from the germline V gene are SGDLS and YYNGEE. CDR3 in DNA: TGTGCCAGCAGCATAGGAAATGGGGGGGGGCAAGAGACCCAGTACTTC. Residues: CASSIGNGGGQETQYF.

This chain connects TRBV19 to TRBJ1-1, with D maybe TRBD1 (6 bases). Trimming pared 5 bases from V and 4 bases from J, leaving 14 bases between. The CDR3 consists of 14 residues. Germline V gene lookup returns CDR1 LNHDA and CDR2 SQIVND (reference sequence). CDR3 sequence (DNA): TGTGCCAGTAGTGCAACAGGGATTCTCACTGAAGCTTTCTTT. Protein sequence: CASSATGILTEAFF. The full variable domain, with the rest looked up from reference TRBV19 and TRBJ1-1, is DGGITQSPKYLFRKEGQNVTLSCEQNLNHDAMYWYRQDPGQGLRLIYYSQIVNDFQKGDIAEGYSVSREKKESFPLTVTSAQKNPTAFYLCASSATGILTEAFFGQGTRLTVV.

This clone occurred a few times. V usage is TRBV5-1 and J usage is TRBJ1-1; 7 nucleotides line up with TRBD1. From germline, CDR1 is SGHRS and CDR2 YFSETQ. With 4 bases clipped from V and 6 bases from J, the junction kept 3 bases outside the gene matches. The CDR3 extends over 12 amino acids. The CDR3 coding sequence is TGCGCCAGCAGCCCTGGACAGGCTGAAGCTTTCTTT. Protein: CASSPGQAEAFF.

The chain is built from TRBV5-5 and TRBJ2-1; the D gene is possibly TRBD2 (6 bases). CDR1 is SGHKS and CDR2 is YYEKEE in the germline V gene (reference sequence). The CDR3 runs 15 residues. V gave up 0 bases and J gave up 10 bases, with 17 bases separating them. In DNA form, the CDR3 reads TGTGCCAGCAGCTTGGCCCCGGGAGAAGGTCTAGAGCAGTTCTTC. This sequence encodes CASSLAPGEGLEQFF.

About this clone itself: Germline is not matched at one junction end, which may reflect a read error. The chain is built from TRBV30 and TRBJ1-1, with TRBD1 as a possible D gene (6 bases). This CDR3 has 13 residues. The V gene's germline CDR1 is GTSNPN and CDR2 SVGIG (reference sequence). CDR3 sequence: CAWELQGWTDAFF. The DNA for the CDR3 is TGTGCCTGGGAACTACAGGGTTGGACTGACGCTTTCTTT.

The chain employs TRBV7-7 and TRBJ2-7; 10 bases match TRBD1. The CDR3 has 18 residues. From germline, CDR1 is SSHAT and CDR2 FNYEAQ (reference sequence). The V segment lost 1 base and the J segment 1 base; nucleotides outside the gene matches: 10. CDR3 sequence: CASSLVYGDRGSSYEQYF. CDR3 DNA: TGTGCCAGCAGCTTAGTCTATGGGGACAGGGGTTCGTCCTACGAGCAGTACTTC.

The count of this clone is one. This sequence joins TRBV25-1 and TRBJ2-2, with D hard to call. V was clipped by 1 base and J by 1 base, with 16 bases between them. The V gene's germline CDR1 is MGHDK and CDR2 SYGVNS. This CDR3 has 18 residues. DNA of the CDR3: TGTGCCAGCAGTGAATCGGTCATGAGAGGCCTGAACACCGGGGAGCTGTTTTTT. It encodes CASSESVMRGLNTGELFF.

The chain joins TRBV10-2 to TRBJ2-7; D not certain. CDR3 size: 15 residues. Germline V gene lookup returns CDR1 WSHSY and CDR2 SAAADI. The V and J ends lost 2 bases and 2 bases respectively, with 13 bases between them. The CDR3 here is CASSENTAPTYEQYF. The DNA for the CDR3 is TGCGCCAGCAGTGAGAATACAGCACCTACCTACGAGCAGTACTTC.

V gene TRBV28 combines with J gene TRBJ2-7; D perhaps matches TRBD1 (6 bases). CDR1 is MDHEN, CDR2 SYDVKM, per germline. V was clipped by 10 bases and J by 2 bases, with 12 bases between them. CDR3 length: 12 amino acids. The CDR3 DNA sequence: TGTGCCACCCAGGGGCTGACCTACGAGCAGTACTTC. This codes for CATQGLTYEQYF.

The chain is built from TRBV11-2 and TRBJ2-1, with a possible D match to TRBD1 (6 bases). CDR3 size: 15 residues. Germline V gives CDR1 SGHAT, CDR2 FQNNGV. V shed 5 bases and J shed 4 bases, with 15 bases lying between them. The CDR3: CASSPRDIQYNEQFF. DNA for the CDR3: TGTGCCAGCAGCCCCCGGGACATACAGTACAATGAGCAGTTCTTC.

The CDR3 loop is CASSPGQGTYTIYF. The DNA for the CDR3 is TGTGCCAGCAGCCCCGGACAGGGAACGTACACCATATATTTT. The V gene is TRBV7-8, the J gene TRBJ1-3; the match to TRBD1 covers 8 bases. Germline-derived CDR1 and CDR2 are SGHVS and FQNEAQ. This CDR3 has 14 amino acids. V lost 5 bases to trimming and J lost 8 bases; unmatched junction nucleotides: 8. The full variable domain, rest sourced from reference TRBV7-8 and TRBJ1-3, is GAGVSQSPRYKVAKRGQDVALRCDPISGHVSLFWYQQALGQGPEFLTYFQNEAQLDKSGLPSDRFFAERPEGSVSTLKIQRTQQEDSAVYLCASSPGQGTYTIYFGEGSWLTVV.